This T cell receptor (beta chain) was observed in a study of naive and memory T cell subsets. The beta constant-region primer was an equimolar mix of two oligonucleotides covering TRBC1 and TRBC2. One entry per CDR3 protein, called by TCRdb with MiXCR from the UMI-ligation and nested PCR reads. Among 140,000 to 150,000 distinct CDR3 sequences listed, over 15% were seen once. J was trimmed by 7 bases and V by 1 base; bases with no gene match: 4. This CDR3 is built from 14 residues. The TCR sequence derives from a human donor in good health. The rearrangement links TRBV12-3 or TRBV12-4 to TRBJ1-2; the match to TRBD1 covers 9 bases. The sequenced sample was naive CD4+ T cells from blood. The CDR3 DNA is TGTGCCAGCAGTTTAGGAGGACAGGGGCCTGGCTACACCTTC. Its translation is CASSLGGQGPGYTF.